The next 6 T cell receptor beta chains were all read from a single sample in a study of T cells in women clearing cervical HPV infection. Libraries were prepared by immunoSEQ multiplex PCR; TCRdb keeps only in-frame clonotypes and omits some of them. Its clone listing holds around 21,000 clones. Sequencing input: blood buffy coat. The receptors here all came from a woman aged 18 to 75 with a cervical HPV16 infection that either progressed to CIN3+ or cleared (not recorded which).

CDR3: CASSLTVGPRSPLHF. The sequenced CDR3 bases are TGTGCCAGCAGCCTTACCGTGGGGCCCCGGTCACCC. The V call is TRBV12-3 or TRBV12-4, the J call TRBJ1-6; possible D gene TRBD1, 5 bases. With the read ending 3 residues before the CDR3 end, the germline J gene is used to fill in that end. CDR3 length: 15 amino acids. V was shortened by 6 bases and J by 10 bases, with 19 bases between the two germline ends.

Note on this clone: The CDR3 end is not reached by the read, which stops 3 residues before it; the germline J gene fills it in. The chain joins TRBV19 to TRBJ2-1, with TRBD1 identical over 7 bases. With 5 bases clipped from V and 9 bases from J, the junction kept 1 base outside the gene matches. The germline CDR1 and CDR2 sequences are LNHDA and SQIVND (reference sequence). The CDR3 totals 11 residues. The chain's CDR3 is CASSPGGEQFF. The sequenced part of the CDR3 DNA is TGTGCCAGTAGTCCAGGGGGTGAG.

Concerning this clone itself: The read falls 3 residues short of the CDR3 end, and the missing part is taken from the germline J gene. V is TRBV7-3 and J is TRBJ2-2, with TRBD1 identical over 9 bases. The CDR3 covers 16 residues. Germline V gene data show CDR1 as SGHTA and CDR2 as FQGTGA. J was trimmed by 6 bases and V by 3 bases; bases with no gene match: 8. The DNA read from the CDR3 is TGTGCCAGCAGCTTCCGTATCGGGACAGGGTCCGGGGAG. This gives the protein CASSFRIGTGSGE. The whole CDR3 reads CASSFRIGTGSGELFF.

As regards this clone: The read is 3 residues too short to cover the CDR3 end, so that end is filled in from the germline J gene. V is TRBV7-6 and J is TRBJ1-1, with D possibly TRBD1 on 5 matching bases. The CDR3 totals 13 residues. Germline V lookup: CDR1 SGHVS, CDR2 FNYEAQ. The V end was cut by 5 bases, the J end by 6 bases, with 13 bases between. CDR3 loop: CASSPQRGAEAFF. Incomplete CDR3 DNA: TGTGCCAGCAGCCCCCAGCGGGGGGCTGAA.

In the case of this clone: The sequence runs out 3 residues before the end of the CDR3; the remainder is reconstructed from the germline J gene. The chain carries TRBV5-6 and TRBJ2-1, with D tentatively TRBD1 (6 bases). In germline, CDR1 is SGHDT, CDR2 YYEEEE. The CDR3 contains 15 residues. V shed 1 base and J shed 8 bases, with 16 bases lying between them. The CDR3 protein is CASSLPRIRGHEQFF. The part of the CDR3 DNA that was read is TGTGCCAGCAGCTTGCCCCGGATCAGGGGCCATGAG.

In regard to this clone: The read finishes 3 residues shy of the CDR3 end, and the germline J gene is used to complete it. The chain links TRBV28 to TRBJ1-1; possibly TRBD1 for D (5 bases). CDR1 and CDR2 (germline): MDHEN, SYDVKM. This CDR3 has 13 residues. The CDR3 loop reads CASSKSQVLGAFF. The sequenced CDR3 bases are TGTGCCAGCAGTAAATCACAGGTTTTAGGA.